The 11 T cell receptor beta chains in this list originate from one sample, sequenced in a study of blood T cell repertoires in COVID-19. Repertoires were generated with immunoSEQ multiplex PCR, while TCRdb's copy carries only in-frame clones and drops some. The sample shows fewer than 200,000 clones, around 84% of them seen only once. The source material was peripheral blood. These receptors were obtained from a man aged 35 to 55 with acute or convalescent COVID-19.

The chain links TRBV5-5 to TRBJ1-2; 8 bases are a match to TRBD1. The germline CDR1 and CDR2 sequences are SGHKS and YYEKEE (reference sequence). Losses at the gene ends were 0 bases for V and 4 bases for J; bases not matched to a gene: 8. CDR3 size: 16 residues. CDR3 residues: CASSLAPGQAVYGYTF. In DNA form, the CDR3 reads TGTGCCAGCAGCTTGGCCCCGGGACAGGCAGTCTATGGCTACACCTTC. Filled out from reference TRBV5-5 and TRBJ1-2, the complete variable domain reads DAGVTQSPTHLIKTRGQQVTLRCSPISGHKSVSWYQQVLGQGPQFIFQYYEKEERGRGNFPDRFSARQFPNYSSELNVNALLLGDSALYLCASSLAPGQAVYGYTFGSGTRLTVV.

The chain recombines TRBV5-5 with TRBJ1-2; 9 bases map to TRBD1. Per germline, CDR1 SGHKS and CDR2 YYEKEE (reference sequence). CDR3 length: 15 amino acids. V trimming: 4 bases; J trimming: 5 bases; junction bases outside the gene matches: 9. The CDR3 coding sequence is TGTGCCAGCAGCCCCACGGGACAGGGAACTTATGGCTACACCTTC. This codes for CASSPTGQGTYGYTF. The entire variable domain, with the rest obtained from reference TRBV5-5 and TRBJ1-2, is as follows: DAGVTQSPTHLIKTRGQQVTLRCSPISGHKSVSWYQQVLGQGPQFIFQYYEKEERGRGNFPDRFSARQFPNYSSELNVNALLLGDSALYLCASSPTGQGTYGYTFGSGTRLTVV.

The rearrangement links TRBV6-6 to TRBJ1-3, with 8 bases matching TRBD1. Losses at the gene ends were 6 bases for V and 0 bases for J; bases not matched to a gene: 19. CDR1 is MNHNY, CDR2 SVGAGI, per germline (reference sequence). The CDR3 is made up of 20 amino acids. CDR3 protein: CASSQQGTGNTQSSGNTIYF. The CDR3 region has the DNA TGTGCCAGCAGCCAACAGGGGACAGGAAACACTCAAAGCTCTGGAAACACCATATATTTT.

The chain carries TRBV2 and TRBJ1-2; tentatively, D is TRBD1 (5 bases). V dropped 4 bases and J dropped 8 bases, with 17 bases sitting between them. The germline gives CDR1 SNHLY, CDR2 FYNNEI. The CDR3 runs to 14 residues. The CDR3 region has the DNA TGTGCCAGCAGTGGGTGGGACTTCGGGACCGGCTACACCTTC. It specifies CASSGWDFGTGYTF.

V is TRBV7-2 and J is TRBJ2-2; TRBD1 aligns across 8 bases. Germline V gene data show CDR1 as SGHTA and CDR2 as FQGNSA. V lost 0 bases, J lost 5 bases, and 2 bases stayed unmatched. The CDR3 runs to 15 residues. This chain's CDR3 is CASSLATGVTGELFF. CDR3 coding DNA: TGTGCCAGCAGCTTAGCGACAGGGGTTACCGGGGAGCTGTTTTTT.

The chain has TRBV14 and TRBJ2-7, with 8 bases identical to TRBD1. This CDR3 comprises 16 residues. Per germline, CDR1 SGHDN and CDR2 FVKESK. The V segment lost 1 base and the J segment 0 bases; nucleotides outside the gene matches: 5. CDR3: CASSQVGQGPSYEQYF. In DNA form, the CDR3 reads TGTGCCAGCAGCCAAGTCGGACAGGGACCCTCCTACGAGCAGTACTTC. The full variable domain, rest sourced from reference TRBV14 and TRBJ2-7, is EAGVTQFPSHSVIEKGQTVTLRCDPISGHDNLYWYRRVMGKEIKFLLHFVKESKQDESGMPNNRFLAERTGGTYSTLKVQPAELEDSGVYFCASSQVGQGPSYEQYFGPGTRLTVT.

The V gene is TRBV28, the J gene TRBJ1-6; 9 nucleotides align to TRBD1. From germline, CDR1 is MDHEN and CDR2 SYDVKM. This CDR3 comprises 15 residues. V lost 4 bases to trimming and J lost 7 bases; unmatched junction nucleotides: 5. In DNA form, the CDR3 reads TGTGCCAGCAGTTCAACCGGGACAGGGAATTCACCCCTCCACTTT. This codes for CASSSTGTGNSPLHF.

The chain is built from TRBV27 and TRBJ2-7; D is possibly TRBD1 (6 bases). V was pared by 4 bases and J by 0 bases, with 22 bases between. Germline loops: CDR1 MNHEY, CDR2 SMNVEV (reference sequence). The CDR3 totals 18 residues. The CDR3 DNA reads as TGTGCCAGCAGTTCCCTATTATTGGATAGGGGGTACTCCTACGAGCAGTACTTC. Protein product: CASSSLLLDRGYSYEQYF.

CDR3 sequence reads: CASSQAGVSEKLFF. The CDR3 coding sequence is TGTGCCAGCAGCCAAGCAGGTGTCAGTGAAAAACTGTTTTTT. The chain joins TRBV5-4 to TRBJ1-4, with D unresolved. The CDR3 runs 14 residues. Trimming shortened V by 4 bases and J by 7 bases, and 14 bases separated the two germline ends. Germline loops: CDR1 SGHNT, CDR2 YYREEE (reference sequence).

The V call is TRBV12-3 or TRBV12-4, the J call TRBJ2-2; D call uncertain. V was clipped by 6 bases and J by 8 bases, with 13 bases between them. CDR3 length equals 13 residues. DNA for the CDR3: TGTGCCAGCAGCCAATCAGGCGTGGGGGAGCTGTTTTTT. This encodes CASSQSGVGELFF.

This sequence joins TRBV5-4 and TRBJ1-2, with 7 bases lining up with TRBD1. Germline V gives CDR1 SGHNT, CDR2 YYREEE (reference sequence). Losses at the gene ends were 2 bases for V and 7 bases for J; bases not matched to a gene: 2. This CDR3 contains 12 residues. As DNA, the CDR3 is TGTGCCAGCAGCTTCCCAGGGGGTGGCTACACCTTC. This sequence encodes CASSFPGGGYTF.